This TCR beta chain was obtained from a study of T cell responses to AZD1222 COVID-19 vaccine. Whole-study context: Pooled in the analysis were second doses at about 4 or about 12 weeks.

CDR1 is MNHEY and CDR2 is SVGAGI in the germline V gene. After removal of 6 bases from V and 10 bases from J, the junction contained 4 bases not matched to a gene. CDR3 length equals 11 residues. The method was immunoSEQ multiplex PCR; TCRdb's version includes in-frame clones alone and lacks a portion of them. Among 150,000 or so clones listed, more than 85% were seen once. This receptor was taken from an adult in good health. The starting material was peripheral blood, obtained on day 0 of AZD1222 vaccination. This chain joins TRBV6-5 and TRBJ1-1; TRBD1 aligns across 8 bases. The CDR3 loop is CASRGQGRAFF. CDR3 sequence (DNA): TGTGCCAGCAGAGGACAGGGACGAGCTTTCTTT.